Listed below are T cell receptor beta chains from one sample, sequenced in a study of T cell responses to AZD1222 COVID-19 vaccine. Some clones are missing from TCRdb's copy, which holds only in-frame ones; the method was immunoSEQ multiplex PCR. The sample lists 100,000 to 150,000 clones; roughly 93% were seen once. Sequencing used peripheral blood, obtained 28 days after the second AZD1222 dose. These receptor sequences come from an adult who received the AZD1222 COVID-19 vaccine. Each CDR3 is given with its conserved first and last residue. D genes are given only for firm matches. Clone size appears in some rows only: once, few, many, or a class for an expanded clone.

d_gene	v_gene	abundance	j_gene	CDR3aa	CDR3nt
.	TRBV5-1	.	TRBJ1-3	CASSLTAGNTIYF	TGCGCCAGCAGCTTGACAGCAGGAAACACCATATATTTT
.	TRBV7-9	.	TRBJ1-4	CASSRYFIAGAANEKLFF	TGTGCCAGCAGCCGCTATTTTATTGCGGGGGCGGCTAATGAAAAACTGTTTTTT
TRBD1	TRBV5-4	.	TRBJ1-4	CASSFPGGEKLFF	TGTGCCAGCAGCTTCCCAGGGGGGGAAAAACTGTTTTTT
TRBD1	TRBV28	.	TRBJ1-2	CAILNSGTGNYGYTF	TGTGCCATCCTAAACTCCGGGACAGGGAACTATGGCTACACCTTC
.	TRBV4-1	.	TRBJ1-4	CASSQVPREKLFF	TGCGCCAGCAGCCAAGTGCCGAGGGAAAAACTGTTTTTT
TRBD2	TRBV5-4	.	TRBJ2-7	CASSSPEGGSRYEQYF	TGTGCCAGCAGCTCGCCGGAGGGCGGGAGTCGCTACGAGCAGTACTTC
.	TRBV6-5	.	TRBJ1-4	CASSYSGGLANEKLFF	TGTGCCAGCAGTTATAGTGGGGGGCTGGCTAATGAAAAACTGTTTTTT
TRBD2	TRBV5-4	.	TRBJ2-7	CASSPGTSGTEYEQYF	TGTGCCAGCAGCCCGGGGACTAGCGGGACGGAATACGAGCAGTACTTC
TRBD1	TRBV3-1/TRBV3-2	.	TRBJ2-7	CASSRNRGPWYEQYF	TGTGCCAGCAGCCGGAACAGGGGGCCATGGTACGAGCAGTACTTC
.	TRBV19	.	TRBJ1-5	CASSKDMEAFGNQPQHF	TGTGCCAGTAGTAAGGATATGGAAGCCTTCGGCAATCAGCCCCAGCATTTT
.	TRBV4-2	.	TRBJ1-1	CASSFEGRGNTEAFF	TGTGCCAGCAGCTTTGAGGGGCGGGGGAACACTGAAGCTTTCTTT
.	TRBV28	.	TRBJ1-1	CASSHLNTEAFF	TGTGCCAGCAGCCATCTGAACACTGAAGCTTTCTTT
.	TRBV5-6	.	TRBJ1-1	CASSSRRRTSNTEAFF	TGTGCCAGCAGCTCTAGAAGACGGACATCGAACACTGAAGCTTTCTTT
.	TRBV28	once	TRBJ1-1	CASSAPGARTEAFF	TGTGCCAGCAGTGCCCCGGGGGCGCGAACTGAAGCTTTCTTT
.	TRBV27	.	TRBJ1-5	CASSLGQINQPQHF	TGTGCCAGCAGTTTAGGGCAGATTAATCAGCCCCAGCATTTT
.	TRBV5-6	.	TRBJ1-2	CASSLWGAGGYTF	TGTGCCAGCAGCTTGTGGGGGGCAGGAGGCTACACCTTC
.	TRBV5-1	.	TRBJ1-2	CASSLESPNYGYTF	TGCGCCAGCAGCTTGGAGTCACCTAACTATGGCTACACCTTC
.	TRBV3-1/TRBV3-2	.	TRBJ1-5	CASSQGVGQPQHF	TGTGCCAGCAGCCAAGGGGTTGGGCAGCCCCAGCATTTT
.	TRBV9	.	TRBJ2-2	CASSEEVTGELFF	TGTGCCAGCAGCGAGGAGGTCACCGGGGAGCTGTTTTTT
.	TRBV2	.	TRBJ2-2	CASSTPAGRELFF	TGTGCCAGCAGCACTCCGGCGGGAAGGGAGCTGTTTTTT
.	TRBV15	.	TRBJ1-2	CATSREDPYGYTF	TGTGCCACCAGCAGAGAAGATCCCTATGGCTACACCTTC
.	TRBV3-1/TRBV3-2	.	TRBJ1-5	CASSQAGRAQHF	TGTGCCAGCAGCCAAGCGGGGAGGGCCCAGCATTTT
TRBD1	TRBV5-1	once	TRBJ1-4	CASSQTGADEKLFF	TGCGCCAGCAGCCAGACAGGGGCGGATGAAAAACTGTTTTTT
.	TRBV7-3	.	TRBJ2-2	CASSSGPSGELFF	TGTGCCAGCAGCTCCGGTCCATCCGGGGAGCTGTTTTTT
TRBD1	TRBV18	.	TRBJ1-5	CASSEGQNQPQHF	TGTGCCAGCTCAGAGGGACAGAATCAGCCCCAGCATTTT
.	TRBV7-5	.	TRBJ2-3	CALPPGCGMDTQYF	TGTGCCCTTCCCCCAGGCTGCGGGATGGATACGCAGTATTTT
.	TRBV7-3	.	TRBJ2-1	CASSLGGRLAQFF	TGTGCCAGCAGCTTAGGGGGACGCCTCGCGCAGTTCTTC
TRBD2	TRBV3-1/TRBV3-2	once	TRBJ2-6	CASSHPGLAGGTISGANVLTF	TGTGCCAGCAGCCACCCGGGACTAGCGGGAGGGACAATTTCTGGGGCCAACGTCCTGACTTTC
TRBD1	TRBV9	.	TRBJ2-2	CASTRQGGGSNTGELFF	TGTGCCAGCACCAGACAGGGGGGCGGAAGTAACACCGGGGAGCTGTTTTTT
.	TRBV2	.	TRBJ2-2	CASSAQGMSGELFF	TGTGCCAGCAGTGCTCAGGGGATGTCCGGGGAGCTGTTTTTT
TRBD1	TRBV3-1/TRBV3-2	.	TRBJ2-7	CASSQPPGQIPYEQYF	TGTGCCAGCAGCCAACCTCCGGGACAGATACCCTACGAGCAGTACTTC
TRBD2	TRBV11-1	.	TRBJ2-3	CASSPTRGGPADTQYF	TGTGCCAGCAGCCCTACAAGGGGAGGGCCGGCAGATACGCAGTATTTT
.	TRBV5-1	.	TRBJ2-3	CASSLALTTTDTQYF	TGCGCCAGCAGCTTGGCTCTAACCACTACAGATACGCAGTATTTT
.	TRBV6-1	.	TRBJ1-6	CASSEEPGGRSPLHF	TGTGCCAGCAGTGAAGAACCGGGAGGGCGATCACCCCTCCACTTT
.	TRBV2	.	TRBJ2-7	CASTISNEQYF	TGTGCCAGCACTATCTCCAACGAGCAGTACTTC
.	TRBV19	.	TRBJ2-2	CASSGQGSGELFF	TGTGCCAGTAGTGGGCAGGGTTCCGGGGAGCTGTTTTTT
.	TRBV6-5	.	TRBJ1-6	CARIWAEFNSPLHF	TGTGCCCGAATCTGGGCCGAGTTTAATTCACCCCTCCACTTT
.	TRBV15	few	TRBJ1-2	CATSREGGGRGYTF	TGTGCCACCAGCAGAGAAGGGGGAGGGCGTGGCTACACCTTC
.	TRBV10-3	.	TRBJ1-6	CATRDGNSPLHF	TGTGCCACCAGAGACGGGAATTCACCCCTCCACTTT
.	TRBV27	.	TRBJ1-5	CASSLSGVQPQHF	TGTGCCAGCAGTTTATCAGGGGTCCAGCCCCAGCATTTT